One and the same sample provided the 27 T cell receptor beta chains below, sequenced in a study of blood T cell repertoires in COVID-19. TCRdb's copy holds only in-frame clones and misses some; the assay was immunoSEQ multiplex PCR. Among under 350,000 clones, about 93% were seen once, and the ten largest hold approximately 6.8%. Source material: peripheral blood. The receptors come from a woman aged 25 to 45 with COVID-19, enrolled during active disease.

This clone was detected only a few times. CDR3 residues: CASSLPRGNYGYTF. CDR3 bases: TGTGCCAGCAGCTTGCCCAGGGGAAACTATGGCTACACCTTC. This chain links TRBV5-6 with TRBJ1-2, with a possible D match to TRBD1 (6 bases). Trimming stripped 1 base from V and 2 bases from J, with 9 bases between. CDR1 is SGHDT, CDR2 YYEEEE, per germline. This CDR3 has 14 residues.

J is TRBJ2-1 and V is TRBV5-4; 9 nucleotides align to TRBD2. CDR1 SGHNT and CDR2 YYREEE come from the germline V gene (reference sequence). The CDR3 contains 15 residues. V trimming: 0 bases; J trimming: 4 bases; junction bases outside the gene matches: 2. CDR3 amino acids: CASSLGSGGYNEQFF. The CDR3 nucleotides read TGTGCCAGCAGCTTGGGTAGCGGGGGATACAATGAGCAGTTCTTC.

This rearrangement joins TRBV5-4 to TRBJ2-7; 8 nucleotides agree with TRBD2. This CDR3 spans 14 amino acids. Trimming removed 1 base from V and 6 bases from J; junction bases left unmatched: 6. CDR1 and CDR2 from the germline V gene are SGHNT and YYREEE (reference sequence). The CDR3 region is CASSLYGGAGEQYF. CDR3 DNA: TGTGCCAGCAGCTTGTACGGGGGGGCGGGCGAGCAGTACTTC.

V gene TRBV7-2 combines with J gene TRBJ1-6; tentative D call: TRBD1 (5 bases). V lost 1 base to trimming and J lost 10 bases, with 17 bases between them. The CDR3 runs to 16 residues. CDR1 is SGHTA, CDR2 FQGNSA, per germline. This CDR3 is CASSLGRRGTRSPLHF. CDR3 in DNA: TGTGCCAGCAGCTTAGGACGTCGGGGGACTCGGTCACCCCTCCACTTT.

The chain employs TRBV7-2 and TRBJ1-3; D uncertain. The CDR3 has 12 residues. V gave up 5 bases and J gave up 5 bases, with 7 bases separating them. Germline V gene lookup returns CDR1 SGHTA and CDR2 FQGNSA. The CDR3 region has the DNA TGTGCCAGCAGCCTTAATCGAAACACCATATATTTT. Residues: CASSLNRNTIYF. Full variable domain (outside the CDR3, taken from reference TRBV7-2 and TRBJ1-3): GAGVSQSPSNKVTEKGKDVELRCDPISGHTALYWYRQSLGQGLEFLIYFQGNSAPDKSGLPSDRFSAERTGGSVSTLTIQRTQQEDSAVYLCASSLNRNTIYFGEGSWLTVV.

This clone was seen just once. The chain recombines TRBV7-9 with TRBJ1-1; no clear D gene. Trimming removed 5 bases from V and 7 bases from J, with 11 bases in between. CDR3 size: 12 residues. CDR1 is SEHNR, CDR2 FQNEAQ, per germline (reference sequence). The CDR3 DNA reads TGTGCCAGCAGCCTTCTAAACCTTGAAGCTTTCTTT. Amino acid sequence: CASSLLNLEAFF.

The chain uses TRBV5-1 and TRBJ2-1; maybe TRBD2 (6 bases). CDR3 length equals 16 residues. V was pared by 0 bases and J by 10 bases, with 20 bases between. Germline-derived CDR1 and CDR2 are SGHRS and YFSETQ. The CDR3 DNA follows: TGCGCCAGCAGCTTGGTCGCTAGCGCCCGTGGAAGGGAGCAGTTCTTC. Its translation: CASSLVASARGREQFF.

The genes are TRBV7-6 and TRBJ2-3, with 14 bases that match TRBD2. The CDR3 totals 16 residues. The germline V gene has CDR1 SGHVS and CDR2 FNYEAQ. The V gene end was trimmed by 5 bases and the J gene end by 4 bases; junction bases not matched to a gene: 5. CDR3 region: CASSQGLAGVADTQYF. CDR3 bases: TGTGCCAGCAGCCAGGGACTAGCGGGAGTCGCAGATACGCAGTATTTT.

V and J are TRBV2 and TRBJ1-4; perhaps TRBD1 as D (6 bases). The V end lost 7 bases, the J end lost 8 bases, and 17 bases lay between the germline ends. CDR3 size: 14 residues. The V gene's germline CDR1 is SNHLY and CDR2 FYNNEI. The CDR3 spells CASNEQGREEKLFF. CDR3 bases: TGTGCCAGCAACGAGCAGGGGAGAGAAGAAAAACTGTTTTTT.

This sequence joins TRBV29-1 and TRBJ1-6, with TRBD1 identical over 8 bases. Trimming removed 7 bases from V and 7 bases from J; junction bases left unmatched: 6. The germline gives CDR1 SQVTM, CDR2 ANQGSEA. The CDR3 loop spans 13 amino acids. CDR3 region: CSASQGANSPLHF. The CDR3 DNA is TGCAGCGCCTCTCAGGGGGCAAATTCACCCCTCCACTTT.

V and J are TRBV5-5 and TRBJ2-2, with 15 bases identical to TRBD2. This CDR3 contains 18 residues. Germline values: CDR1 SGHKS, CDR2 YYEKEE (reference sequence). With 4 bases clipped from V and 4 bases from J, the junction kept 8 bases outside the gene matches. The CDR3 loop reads CASSRGLAGGPLTGELFF. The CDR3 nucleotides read TGTGCCAGCAGCCGAGGACTAGCGGGAGGGCCGCTCACCGGGGAGCTGTTTTTT.

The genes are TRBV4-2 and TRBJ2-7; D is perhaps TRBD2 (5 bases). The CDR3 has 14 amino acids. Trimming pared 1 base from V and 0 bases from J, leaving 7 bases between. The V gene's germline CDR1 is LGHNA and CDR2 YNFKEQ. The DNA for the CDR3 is TGTGCCAGCAGCCAAGGAGGACTCTCCTACGAGCAGTACTTC. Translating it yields CASSQGGLSYEQYF.

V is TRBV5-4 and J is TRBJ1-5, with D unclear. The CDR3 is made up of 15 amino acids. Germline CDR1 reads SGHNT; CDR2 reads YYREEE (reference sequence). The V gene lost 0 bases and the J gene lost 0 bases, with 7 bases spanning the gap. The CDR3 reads CASSLGTNSNQPQHF. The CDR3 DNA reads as TGTGCCAGCAGCTTGGGGACTAATAGCAATCAGCCCCAGCATTTT.

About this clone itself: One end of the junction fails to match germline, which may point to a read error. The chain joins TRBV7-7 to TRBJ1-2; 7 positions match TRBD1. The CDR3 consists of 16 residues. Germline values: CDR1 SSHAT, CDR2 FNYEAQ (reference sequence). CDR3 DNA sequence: TGTGCTAGCAGCTTAGCCCGAGCGACAGGGACCTATGGCTACACCTTC. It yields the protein CASSLARATGTYGYTF. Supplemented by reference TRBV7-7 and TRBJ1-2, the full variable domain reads GAGVSQSPRYKVTKRGQDVTLRCDPISSHATLYWYQQALGQGPEFLTYFNYEAQPDKSGLPSDRFSAERPEGSISTLTIQRTEQRDSAMYRCASSLARATGTYGYTFGSGTRLTVV.

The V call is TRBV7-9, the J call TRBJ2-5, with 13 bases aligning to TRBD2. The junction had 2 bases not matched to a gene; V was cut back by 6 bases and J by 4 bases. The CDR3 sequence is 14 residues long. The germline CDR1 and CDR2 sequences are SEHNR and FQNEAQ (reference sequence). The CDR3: CASRGLAGTETQYF. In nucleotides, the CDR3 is TGTGCCAGCAGGGGACTAGCGGGAACAGAGACCCAGTACTTC.

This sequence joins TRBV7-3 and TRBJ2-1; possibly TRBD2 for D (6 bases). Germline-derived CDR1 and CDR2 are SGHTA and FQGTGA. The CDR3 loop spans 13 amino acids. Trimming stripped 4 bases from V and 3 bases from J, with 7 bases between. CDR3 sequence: CASSSGVYNEQFF. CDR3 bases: TGTGCCAGCAGCTCGGGGGTCTACAATGAGCAGTTCTTC.

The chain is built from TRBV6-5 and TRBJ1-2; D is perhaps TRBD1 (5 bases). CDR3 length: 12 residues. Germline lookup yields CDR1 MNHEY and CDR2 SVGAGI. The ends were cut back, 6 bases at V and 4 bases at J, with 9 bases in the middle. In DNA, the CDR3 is TGTGCCAGCAGCAGGGCTCGCTATGGCTACACCTTC. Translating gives CASSRARYGYTF.

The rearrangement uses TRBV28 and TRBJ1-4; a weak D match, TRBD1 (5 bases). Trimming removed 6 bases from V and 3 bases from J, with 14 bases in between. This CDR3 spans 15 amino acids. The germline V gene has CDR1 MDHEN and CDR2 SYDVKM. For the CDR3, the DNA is TGTGCCAGCAGCTTGGGGGGGTCCCCTAATGAAAAACTGTTTTTT. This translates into CASSLGGSPNEKLFF.

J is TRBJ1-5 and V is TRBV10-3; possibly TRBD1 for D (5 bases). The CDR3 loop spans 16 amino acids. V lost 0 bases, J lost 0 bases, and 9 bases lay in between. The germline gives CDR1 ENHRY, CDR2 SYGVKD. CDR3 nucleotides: TGTGCCATCAGTGAGTCTAAGGGGAATAGCAATCAGCCCCAGCATTTT. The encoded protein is CAISESKGNSNQPQHF.

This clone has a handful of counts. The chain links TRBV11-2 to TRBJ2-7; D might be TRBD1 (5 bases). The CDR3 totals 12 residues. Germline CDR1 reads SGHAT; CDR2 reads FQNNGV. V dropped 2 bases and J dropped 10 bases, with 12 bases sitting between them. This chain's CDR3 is CASSLRADNQYF. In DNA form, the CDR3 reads TGTGCCAGCAGCTTAAGGGCGGACAATCAGTACTTC. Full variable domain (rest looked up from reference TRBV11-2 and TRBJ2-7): EAGVAQSPRYKIIEKRQSVAFWCNPISGHATLYWYQQILGQGPKLLIQFQNNGVVDDSQLPKDRFSAERLKGVDSTLKIQPAKLEDSAVYLCASSLRADNQYFGPGTRLTVT.

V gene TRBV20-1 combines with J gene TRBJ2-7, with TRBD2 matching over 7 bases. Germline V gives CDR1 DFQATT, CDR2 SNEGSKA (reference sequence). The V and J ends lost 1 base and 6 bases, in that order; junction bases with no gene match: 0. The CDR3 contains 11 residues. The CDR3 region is CSARGGGEQYF. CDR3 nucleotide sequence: TGCAGTGCTAGAGGGGGGGGCGAGCAGTACTTC.

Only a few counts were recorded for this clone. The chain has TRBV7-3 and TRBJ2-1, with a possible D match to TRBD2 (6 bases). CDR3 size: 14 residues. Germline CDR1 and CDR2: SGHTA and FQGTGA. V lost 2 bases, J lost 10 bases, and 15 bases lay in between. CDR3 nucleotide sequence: TGTGCCAGCAGCTTAGTCGCGGGGATATCCGAGCAGTTCTTC. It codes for CASSLVAGISEQFF.

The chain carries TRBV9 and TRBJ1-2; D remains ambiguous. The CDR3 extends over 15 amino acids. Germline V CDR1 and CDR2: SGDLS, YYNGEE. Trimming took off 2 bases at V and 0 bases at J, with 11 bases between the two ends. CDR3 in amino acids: CASSVGSEPNYGYTF. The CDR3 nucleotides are TGTGCCAGCAGCGTGGGCAGTGAACCTAACTATGGCTACACCTTC.

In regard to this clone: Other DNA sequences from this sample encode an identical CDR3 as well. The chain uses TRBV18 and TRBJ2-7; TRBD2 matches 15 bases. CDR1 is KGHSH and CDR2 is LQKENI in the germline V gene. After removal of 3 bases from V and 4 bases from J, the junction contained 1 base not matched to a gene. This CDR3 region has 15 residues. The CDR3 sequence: CASSPGLAGGYEQYF. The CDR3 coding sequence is TGTGCCAGCTCACCCGGACTAGCGGGAGGGTACGAGCAGTACTTC. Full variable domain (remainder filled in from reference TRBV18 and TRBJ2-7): NAGVMQNPRHLVRRRGQEARLRCSPMKGHSHVYWYRQLPEEGLKFMVYLQKENIIDESGMPKERFSAEFPKEGPSILRIQQVVRGDSAAYFCASSPGLAGGYEQYFGPGTRLTVT.

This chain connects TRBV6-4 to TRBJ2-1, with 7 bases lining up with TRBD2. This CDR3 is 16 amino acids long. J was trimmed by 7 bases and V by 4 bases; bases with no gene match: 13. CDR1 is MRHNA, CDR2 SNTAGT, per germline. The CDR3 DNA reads TGTGCCAGCAGTGGTCACTCGGGGGGTAGCATAAATGAGCAGTTCTTC. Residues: CASSGHSGGSINEQFF.

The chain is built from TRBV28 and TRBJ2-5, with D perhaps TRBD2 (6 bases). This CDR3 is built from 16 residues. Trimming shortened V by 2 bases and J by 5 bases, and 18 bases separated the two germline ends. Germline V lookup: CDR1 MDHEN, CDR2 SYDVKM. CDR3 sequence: CASSLLRRDPIETQYF. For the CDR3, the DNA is TGTGCCAGCAGTTTACTCCGGCGGGACCCAATCGAGACCCAGTACTTC.

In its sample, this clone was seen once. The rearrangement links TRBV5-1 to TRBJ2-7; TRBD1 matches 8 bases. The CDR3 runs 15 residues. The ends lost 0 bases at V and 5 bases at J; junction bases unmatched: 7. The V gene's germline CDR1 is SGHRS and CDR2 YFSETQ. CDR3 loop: CASSLVLTGADEQYF. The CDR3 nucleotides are TGCGCCAGCAGCTTGGTTCTGACAGGGGCAGACGAGCAGTACTTC.